This entry is about one T cell receptor beta chain. No antigen is known for it. The data are from a study of blood T cells in healthy people across ages. V shed 3 bases, J shed 2 bases, and the junction held 1 base outside the gene matches. The CDR3 runs 13 residues. CDR1 and CDR2 (germline): SQVTM, ANQGSEA. The extraction recovered at least 6 micrograms of total RNA per sample. Sample-barcoded 5' priming and a J-beta primer mix drove a second PCR of roughly 7 to 11 cycles. At least 2.5 million CDR3-containing paired-end reads were obtained per sample. TCRdb passed the 5' RACE reads through MiXCR, listing each CDR3 protein once. The table records about 1 million distinct CDR3 sequences, more than 35% of them present only once. Study findings and constraints: Aged donors had fewer naive CD4+ cells and lower diversity than long-lived donors.

The rearrangement joins TRBV29-1 to TRBJ2-5; 9 bases map to TRBD2. What was sequenced was blood. The TCR comes from a woman in her sixties or seventies in good health. CDR3 in DNA: TGCAGCGTTGAGACTAGCGGACAAGAGACCCAGTACTTC. This sequence encodes CSVETSGQETQYF.